The T cell receptor (beta chain) under discussion was sequenced for a study of blood T cell repertoires in COVID-19. The wider study: Material from acute and convalescent COVID-19 was sourced from the United States, Italy and Spain.

Study processing details: Quantification of nucleated cells was approximated via reference gene primer amplification. Generated by immunoSEQ multiplex PCR, the TCRdb table keeps only in-frame clones and is missing some. That table gives V, J and clone size, and the DNA gave D and trimming. The sample records over 65,000 clones, 70% to 90% being singletons. The CDR3 runs 14 residues. Trimming shortened V by 4 bases and J by 4 bases, and 13 bases separated the two germline ends. CDR1 is MNHEY, CDR2 SVGAGI, per germline. Sequenced input: peripheral blood. This chain links TRBV6-5 with TRBJ1-1; possible D gene TRBD1, 5 bases. The clonotype originates from a man aged 80 or over with COVID-19, enrolled during active disease. Here the CDR3 reads CASSWRGIGTEAFF. Written as DNA, the CDR3 is TGTGCCAGCAGTTGGAGGGGAATTGGCACTGAAGCTTTCTTT.